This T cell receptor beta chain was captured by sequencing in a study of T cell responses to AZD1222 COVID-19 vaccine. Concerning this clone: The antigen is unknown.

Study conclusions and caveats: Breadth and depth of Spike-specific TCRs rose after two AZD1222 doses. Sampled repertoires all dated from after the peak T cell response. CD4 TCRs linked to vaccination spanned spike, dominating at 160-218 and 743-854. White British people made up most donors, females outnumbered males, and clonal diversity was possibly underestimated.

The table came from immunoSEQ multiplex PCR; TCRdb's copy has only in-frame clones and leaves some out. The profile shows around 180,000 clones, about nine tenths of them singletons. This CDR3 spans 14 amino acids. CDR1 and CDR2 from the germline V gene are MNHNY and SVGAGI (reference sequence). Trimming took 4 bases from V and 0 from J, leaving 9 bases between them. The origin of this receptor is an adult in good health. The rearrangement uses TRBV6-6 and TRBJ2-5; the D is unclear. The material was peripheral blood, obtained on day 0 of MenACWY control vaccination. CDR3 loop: CASSSSGYQETQYF. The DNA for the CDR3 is TGTGCCAGCAGTTCCTCAGGTTACCAAGAGACCCAGTACTTC.